This TCR beta chain came from a study of blood T cell repertoires in COVID-19. The repertoire was sequenced with immunoSEQ multiplex PCR; TCRdb's copy has only in-frame clones and lacks some. The data show 60,000 to 90,000 clones, around 83% seen once. This clonotype was sampled from a man aged 50 or older with acute or convalescent COVID-19. Sequenced material: peripheral blood.

The CDR3 DNA is TGTGCCAGCAGCTTATACTCCCCCCCCCTAGCGGTCTCCTACGAGCAGTACTTC. It yields the protein CASSLYSPPLAVSYEQYF. The chain carries TRBV7-7 and TRBJ2-7, with TRBD2 matching 7 bases. CDR3 length: 18 residues. The germline CDR1 and CDR2 sequences are SSHAT and FNYEAQ (reference sequence). Losses at the gene ends were 2 bases for V and 0 bases for J; bases not matched to a gene: 13.